The rows below give T cell receptor beta chains drawn from one sample of a study of T cell repertoires in cytomegalovirus infection. These TCRs' antigens remain unknown. TCRdb reprocessed the reads with MiXCR, giving one entry per CDR3 protein. In the table there are some 350,000 distinct CDR3 sequences, roughly a third of which are singletons. The sample consisted of cultured PBMCs, taken from culture after CMV antigen stimulation. Receptor source: a human donor in good health (CMV status not recorded). Some clones in this sample may be carry-over from other donors' samples. CDR3s include the opening cysteine and the closing phenylalanine or tryptophan. Each record gives: J gene, clone size, V gene, D gene, CDR3 protein, CDR3 DNA. D genes are given only for firm matches. A clone size is listed for some rows: how often the clone was seen (once, few, many), or a class if it is expanded.

>TRBJ2-7|-|TRBV29-1|-
CSVVNLRSHEQYF
TGCAGCGTTGTCAATTTGAGGAGCCACGAGCAGTACTTC
>TRBJ2-5|-|TRBV7-2|-
CASSLGDGFTQYF
TGTGCCAGCAGCTTAGGGGACGGATTCACCCAGTACTTC
>TRBJ2-7|-|TRBV6-1|-
CATRTDTYEQYF
TGTGCCACGAGGACGGACACCTACGAGCAGTACTTC
>TRBJ1-2|-|TRBV20-1|-
CSARDWVEGYTF
TGCAGTGCTAGAGATTGGGTGGAGGGCTACACCTTC
>TRBJ1-6|-|TRBV7-8|-
CASRRGDSYNSPLHF
TGTGCCAGCAGAAGGGGGGACTCCTATAATTCACCCCTCCACTTT
>TRBJ2-3|few|TRBV12-3/TRBV12-4|-
CASSNGGGQYF
TGTGCCAGCAGCAACGGGGGAGGGCAGTATTTT
>TRBJ1-6|-|TRBV9|-
CASSVGGGRPLHF
TGTGCCAGCAGCGTAGGGGGGGGCAGACCCCTCCACTTT
>TRBJ2-5|-|TRBV7-2|-
CASSFRLGVGEETQYF
TGTGCCAGCAGCTTCAGGCTAGGAGTCGGGGAAGAGACCCAGTACTTC
>TRBJ1-2|-|TRBV7-9|-
CASSLARSYGYTF
TGTGCCAGCAGCTTGGCCAGGTCCTATGGCTACACCTTC
>TRBJ2-1|-|TRBV4-3|TRBD2
CASSQWTSGRENEQFF
TGCGCCAGCAGCCAGTGGACTAGCGGGAGGGAAAATGAGCAGTTCTTC
>TRBJ2-1|few|TRBV6-2/TRBV6-3|-
CASSYPDYNEQFF
TGTGCCAGCAGTTACCCGGACTACAATGAGCAGTTCTTC
>TRBJ2-3|-|TRBV27|-
CASSLEGQFYTDTQYF
TGTGCCAGCAGTTTGGAGGGCCAATTTTACACAGATACGCAGTATTTT
>TRBJ1-5|few|TRBV4-1|-
CASSQDFYVSTNQPQHF
TGCGCCAGCAGCCAAGATTTTTACGTGAGCACGAATCAGCCCCAGCATTTT
>TRBJ2-5|few|TRBV7-2|-
CASSLQEGLWETQYF
TGTGCCAGCAGCTTACAGGAGGGCTTATGGGAGACCCAGTACTTC
>TRBJ2-1|-|TRBV10-3|-
CAISEILGVGQFF
TGTGCCATCAGTGAGATACTAGGCGTGGGGCAGTTCTTC
>TRBJ2-5|-|TRBV7-2|-
CASAEGNEETQYF
TGTGCCAGCGCCGAGGGTAATGAAGAGACCCAGTACTTC
>TRBJ2-1|few|TRBV12-3/TRBV12-4|-
CASSPRGRNYNEQFF
TGTGCCAGCAGTCCTAGAGGCAGGAACTACAATGAGCAGTTCTTC
>TRBJ2-7|-|TRBV20-1|TRBD2
CSARDKASGYEQYF
TGCAGTGCTAGAGATAAGGCTAGCGGGTACGAGCAGTACTTC
>TRBJ1-4|-|TRBV2|-
CASSDLTRSNEKLFF
TGTGCCAGCAGTGATTTGACCCGATCCAATGAAAAACTGTTTTTT
>TRBJ1-2|few|TRBV11-2|-
CASSPDPAGGHYGYTF
TGTGCCAGCAGCCCGGATCCGGCGGGGGGCCACTATGGCTACACCTTC